A selection of T cell receptor beta chains follows, all from one sample in a study of cytomegalovirus exposure and HLA in healthy donors. Clones were sequenced by immunoSEQ multiplex PCR, and TCRdb holds only the in-frame ones, with some missing. The table shows a few hundred thousand clones, with around 90% occurring only once. The material sequenced was PBMCs. Receptor source: a woman in her late teens or twenties in good health and CMV-seronegative. Each CDR3 is given with its conserved first and last residue. A D gene is named only where the DNA matches it firmly. Clone size is shown for a subset of rows, as once, few, many or a class of expanded clone.

v_call: TRBV27; j_call: TRBJ2-5; d_call: NA; clone_size: NA; cdr3_nt: TGTGCCAGCAGCTTCGGGGATCAAGAGACCCAGTACTTC; cdr3_aa: CASSFGDQETQYF
v_call: TRBV19; j_call: TRBJ2-1; d_call: TRBD1; clone_size: NA; cdr3_nt: TGTGCCAGTAGTATTGATAGGGGACAGGTGGTCTACAATGAGCAGTTCTTC; cdr3_aa: CASSIDRGQVVYNEQFF
v_call: TRBV6-1; j_call: TRBJ2-3; d_call: NA; clone_size: once; cdr3_nt: TGTGCCAGCAGTGAAAGGGGTCTAGTAGTTCCAGATACGCAGTATTTT; cdr3_aa: CASSERGLVVPDTQYF
v_call: TRBV6-5; j_call: TRBJ2-1; d_call: TRBD1; clone_size: NA; cdr3_nt: TGTGCCAGCAGTAACCAGGGGGCGCTAAACAATGAGCAGTTCTTC; cdr3_aa: CASSNQGALNNEQFF
v_call: TRBV7-2; j_call: TRBJ1-6; d_call: TRBD1; clone_size: NA; cdr3_nt: TGTGCCAGCAGCCCTGACAGGGTTGTCGCACCCCTCCACTTT; cdr3_aa: CASSPDRVVAPLHF
v_call: TRBV5-1; j_call: TRBJ2-5; d_call: NA; clone_size: NA; cdr3_nt: TGCGCCAGCAGCTCAGAGGGTCGGGAGACCCAGTACTTC; cdr3_aa: CASSSEGRETQYF
v_call: TRBV4-1; j_call: TRBJ1-6; d_call: TRBD1; clone_size: NA; cdr3_nt: TGCGCCAGCAGCCAAGTGGATGGGACAGGAAATTCACCCCTCCACTTT; cdr3_aa: CASSQVDGTGNSPLHF
v_call: TRBV10-3; j_call: TRBJ1-1; d_call: NA; clone_size: NA; cdr3_nt: TGTGCCACACAGGGACAGAACACTGAAGCTTTCTTT; cdr3_aa: CATQGQNTEAFF
v_call: TRBV25-1; j_call: TRBJ1-6; d_call: NA; clone_size: NA; cdr3_nt: TGTGCCAGCAGTAACAGGATGAGCTCCTATAATTCACCCCTCCACTTT; cdr3_aa: CASSNRMSSYNSPLHF
v_call: TRBV9; j_call: TRBJ1-4; d_call: TRBD1; clone_size: NA; cdr3_nt: TGTGCCAGCAGCGCCCATAGGGGACAGTCAACTAATGAAAAACTGTTTTTT; cdr3_aa: CASSAHRGQSTNEKLFF
v_call: TRBV5-1; j_call: TRBJ2-1; d_call: TRBD2; clone_size: NA; cdr3_nt: TGCGCCAGCAGCTTGGTCGGACTAGCGGGGCCCGGGGATGAGCAGTTCTTC; cdr3_aa: CASSLVGLAGPGDEQFF
v_call: TRBV29-1; j_call: TRBJ1-6; d_call: NA; clone_size: NA; cdr3_nt: TGCAGCATACAGGAAACCTATAATTCACCCCTCCACTTT; cdr3_aa: CSIQETYNSPLHF
v_call: TRBV2; j_call: TRBJ1-1; d_call: NA; clone_size: once; cdr3_nt: TGTGCCAGCAGTGAACGGAACACTGAAGCTTTCTTT; cdr3_aa: CASSERNTEAFF
v_call: TRBV7-9; j_call: TRBJ2-1; d_call: NA; clone_size: NA; cdr3_nt: TGTGCCAGCAGCTTAGATCGGCGGGGCGGTGAGCAGTTCTTC; cdr3_aa: CASSLDRRGGEQFF
v_call: TRBV5-1; j_call: TRBJ1-2; d_call: NA; clone_size: few; cdr3_nt: TGCGCCAGCAGCTCCGGAGTTACAGGGCTCAACTATGGCTACACCTTC; cdr3_aa: CASSSGVTGLNYGYTF
v_call: TRBV27; j_call: TRBJ1-5; d_call: TRBD1; clone_size: NA; cdr3_nt: TGTGCCAGCAGTCTACAGGGGACCAATCAGCCCCAGCATTTT; cdr3_aa: CASSLQGTNQPQHF
v_call: TRBV6-5; j_call: TRBJ2-2; d_call: NA; clone_size: NA; cdr3_nt: TGTGCCAGCAGTTACTCCAGGGGCTCGAACACCGGGGAGCTGTTTTTT; cdr3_aa: CASSYSRGSNTGELFF
v_call: TRBV29-1; j_call: TRBJ1-3; d_call: NA; clone_size: NA; cdr3_nt: TGCAGCGTTGAAGATCTAGGCTGGGACGGGACTTCCCCCTCTGGAAACACCATATATTTT; cdr3_aa: CSVEDLGWDGTSPSGNTIYF
v_call: TRBV19; j_call: TRBJ1-1; d_call: NA; clone_size: NA; cdr3_nt: TGTGCCAGTAGTCGGACTGGGAGAACTGAAGCTTTCTTT; cdr3_aa: CASSRTGRTEAFF
v_call: TRBV5-1; j_call: TRBJ2-1; d_call: NA; clone_size: NA; cdr3_nt: TGCGCCAGCAGCTTGGCCGGGGGGCATGAGCAGTTCTTC; cdr3_aa: CASSLAGGHEQFF
v_call: TRBV7-8; j_call: TRBJ1-5; d_call: NA; clone_size: NA; cdr3_nt: TGTGCCAGCAGCTTAGGGGCAGGGAACTATCAGCCCCAGCATTTT; cdr3_aa: CASSLGAGNYQPQHF
v_call: TRBV2; j_call: TRBJ1-5; d_call: NA; clone_size: NA; cdr3_nt: TGTGCCAGCAGAGTGGACAGTTATAGCAATCAGCCCCAGCATTTT; cdr3_aa: CASRVDSYSNQPQHF
v_call: TRBV9; j_call: TRBJ1-6; d_call: TRBD1; clone_size: NA; cdr3_nt: TGTGCCAGCAGCGAGGGCAGGGGGAGCTCCTATAATTCACCCCTCCACTTT; cdr3_aa: CASSEGRGSSYNSPLHF
v_call: TRBV28; j_call: TRBJ1-1; d_call: NA; clone_size: NA; cdr3_nt: TGTGCCAGCCGAGTTACCCTTTCTGACACTGAAGCTTTCTTT; cdr3_aa: CASRVTLSDTEAFF
v_call: TRBV19; j_call: TRBJ1-5; d_call: NA; clone_size: NA; cdr3_nt: TGTGCCAGCGCCGGTTCCGCGGAAGGGGACAATCAGCCCCAGCATTTT; cdr3_aa: CASAGSAEGDNQPQHF
v_call: TRBV5-6; j_call: TRBJ1-2; d_call: NA; clone_size: NA; cdr3_nt: TGTGCCAGCAGCCCCGGGGCAAATCGACAGGAATACTATGGCTACACCTTC; cdr3_aa: CASSPGANRQEYYGYTF
v_call: TRBV27; j_call: TRBJ1-6; d_call: NA; clone_size: NA; cdr3_nt: TGTGCCAGCAAAGTTTATCAGGGGATTTTGGGCTCACCCCTCCACTTT; cdr3_aa: CASKVYQGILGSPLHF
v_call: TRBV28; j_call: TRBJ1-1; d_call: TRBD1; clone_size: NA; cdr3_nt: TGTGCCAGCAGTTTATGGTCTATAGACAGGGGGCGAAGGGGCACTGAAGCTTTCTTT; cdr3_aa: CASSLWSIDRGRRGTEAFF
v_call: TRBV11-2; j_call: TRBJ1-1; d_call: NA; clone_size: NA; cdr3_nt: TGTGCCAGCAGAATGGGGGCGAAACCTGAAGCTTTCTTT; cdr3_aa: CASRMGAKPEAFF